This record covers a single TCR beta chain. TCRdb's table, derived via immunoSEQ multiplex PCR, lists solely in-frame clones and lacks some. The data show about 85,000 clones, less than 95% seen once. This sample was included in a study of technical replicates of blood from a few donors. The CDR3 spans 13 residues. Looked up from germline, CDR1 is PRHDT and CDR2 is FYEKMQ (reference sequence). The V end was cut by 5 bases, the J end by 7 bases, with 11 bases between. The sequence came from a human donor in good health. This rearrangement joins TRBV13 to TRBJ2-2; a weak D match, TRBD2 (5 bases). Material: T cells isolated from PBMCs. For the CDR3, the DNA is TGTGCCAGCAGCCCCTGGGCGGGCGGGGAGCTGTTTTTT. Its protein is CASSPWAGGELFF.